The 6 T cell receptor beta chains below come from one sample, sequenced in a study of T cells after yellow fever vaccination. TCRdb itself ran the 5' RACE reads through MiXCR, one entry per CDR3 protein. The table shows about 160,000 distinct CDR3 sequences, with approximately 6.8% occurring only once. The sequencing used CD4+ T cells sorted from PBMCs, collected around 5 days after the first yellow fever vaccination. These receptors came from a man between 18 and 29 years old who received the YFV17D yellow fever vaccine.

The chain employs TRBV7-2 and TRBJ2-7; the D gene is possibly TRBD1 (5 bases). CDR1 and CDR2 (germline): SGHTA, FQGNSA. The CDR3 totals 16 residues. Trimming took off 0 bases at V and 4 bases at J, with 16 bases between the two ends. The CDR3 protein is CASSLAYPTALYEQYV. Here the CDR3 DNA reads TGTGCCAGCAGCTTAGCCTACCCGACAGCACTTTACGAGCAGTACGTC.

This clonotype was detected ten times or more. The CDR3 is CSATRTDTQYF. DNA of the CDR3: TGCAGTGCTACTAGAACAGATACGCAGTATTTT. This rearrangement joins TRBV20-1 to TRBJ2-3; D gene unclear. The length of the CDR3 is 11 residues. V was shortened by 4 bases and J by 3 bases, with 5 bases between the two germline ends. Germline-derived CDR1 and CDR2 are DFQATT and SNEGSKA (reference sequence).

This clonotype came up a few times. The chain joins TRBV7-8 to TRBJ2-5; D is tentatively TRBD1 or TRBD2 (6 bases each). Germline CDR1 is SGHVS and CDR2 is FQNEAQ. The germline V and J ends were trimmed by 5 bases and 9 bases, with 19 bases remaining between them. The CDR3 runs 14 residues. CDR3 DNA sequence: TGTGCCAGCAGCACTCTAGGGGGGCCTTCGGCCCAGTACTTC. Amino acids: CASSTLGGPSAQYF.

In its sample, this clonotype was seen many times. The rearrangement uses TRBV7-6 and TRBJ2-5, with TRBD2 matching over 7 bases. Germline V CDR1 and CDR2: SGHVS, FNYEAQ. There are 15 residues in the CDR3. The ends lost 4 bases at V and 3 bases at J; junction bases unmatched: 8. CDR3 sequence (DNA): TGTGCCAGCAGCTATATCGGCGCGGGGGAAGAGACCCAGTACTTC. Its protein is CASSYIGAGEETQYF.

As concerns this clonotype: A much larger clone lies a single base off, so this may be a read error. J is TRBJ2-3 and V is TRBV18, with D tentatively TRBD1 or TRBD2 (5 bases each). This CDR3 has 16 amino acids. Germline assignment: CDR1 KGHSH and CDR2 LQKENI. This CDR3 is CDSSPLGDPLTDTQYF. Here the CDR3 DNA reads TGTGACAGCTCACCACTTGGGGACCCCCTCACAGATACGCAGTATTTT.

The table lists this clonotype with a few counts. The chain's CDR3 is CASSYSYSRQETQYF. For the CDR3, the DNA is TGTGCCAGCAGTTACTCGTACTCACGACAAGAGACCCAGTACTTC. The J gene is TRBJ2-5, the V gene TRBV6-5; D uncertain. This CDR3 spans 15 amino acids. Germline lookup yields CDR1 MNHEY and CDR2 SVGAGI. V lost 0 bases and J lost 2, with 10 bases in between.